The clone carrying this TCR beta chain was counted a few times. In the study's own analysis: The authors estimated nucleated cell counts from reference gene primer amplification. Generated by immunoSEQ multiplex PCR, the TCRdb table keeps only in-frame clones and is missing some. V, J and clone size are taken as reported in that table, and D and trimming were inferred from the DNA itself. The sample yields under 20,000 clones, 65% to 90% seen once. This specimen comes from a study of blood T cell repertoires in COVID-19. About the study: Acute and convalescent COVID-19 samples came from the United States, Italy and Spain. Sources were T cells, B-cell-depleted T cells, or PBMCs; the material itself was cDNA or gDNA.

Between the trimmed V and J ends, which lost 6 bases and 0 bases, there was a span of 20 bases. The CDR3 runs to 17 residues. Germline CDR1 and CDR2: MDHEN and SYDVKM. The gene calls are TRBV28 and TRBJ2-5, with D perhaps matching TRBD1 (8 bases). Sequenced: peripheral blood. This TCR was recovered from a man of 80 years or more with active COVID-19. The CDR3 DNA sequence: TGTGCCAGCAGCCAGCGAAACAGGGGGGGGTACCAAGAGACCCAGTACTTC. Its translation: CASSQRNRGGYQETQYF.